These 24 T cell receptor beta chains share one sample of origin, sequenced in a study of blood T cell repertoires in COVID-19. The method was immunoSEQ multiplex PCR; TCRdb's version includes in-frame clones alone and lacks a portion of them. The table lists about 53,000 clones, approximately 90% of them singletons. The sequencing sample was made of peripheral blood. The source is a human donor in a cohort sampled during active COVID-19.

This chain's CDR3 is CASRKTTGPGAYNEQFF. The CDR3 nucleotides read TGTGCCAGCAGAAAAACCACAGGGCCGGGTGCCTACAATGAGCAGTTCTTC. This chain joins TRBV7-2 and TRBJ2-1; possibly TRBD1 for D (6 bases). Germline V gene lookup returns CDR1 SGHTA and CDR2 FQGNSA. This CDR3 contains 17 residues. The V end was cut by 6 bases, the J end by 2 bases, with 20 bases between.

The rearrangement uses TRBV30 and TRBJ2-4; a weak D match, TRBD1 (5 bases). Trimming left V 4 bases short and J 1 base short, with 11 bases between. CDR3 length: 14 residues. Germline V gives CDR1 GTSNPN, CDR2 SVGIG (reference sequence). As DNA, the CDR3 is TGTGCCTGGAAAGGGGCTGCGGCCAAAAACATTCAGTACTTC. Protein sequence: CAWKGAAAKNIQYF.

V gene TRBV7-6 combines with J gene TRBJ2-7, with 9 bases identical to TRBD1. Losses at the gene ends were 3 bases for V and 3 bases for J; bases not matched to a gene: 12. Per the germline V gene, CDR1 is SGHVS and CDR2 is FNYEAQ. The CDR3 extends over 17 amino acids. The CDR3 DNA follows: TGTGCCAGCAGCTTGAGCCCCCCCGGACAGGGGAGCTACGAGCAGTACTTC. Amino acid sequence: CASSLSPPGQGSYEQYF.

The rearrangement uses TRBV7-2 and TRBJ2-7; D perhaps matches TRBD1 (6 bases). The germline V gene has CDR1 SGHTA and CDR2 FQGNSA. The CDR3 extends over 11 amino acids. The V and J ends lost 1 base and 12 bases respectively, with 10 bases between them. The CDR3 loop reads CASSLDRVVYV. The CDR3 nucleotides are TGTGCCAGCAGCTTAGACAGGGTGGTGTACGTC.

CDR3 sequence: CASREAGTNQPQHF. As DNA, the CDR3 is TGTGCCAGCAGAGAAGCGGGGACCAATCAGCCCCAGCATTTT. The gene calls are TRBV28 and TRBJ1-5, with D possibly matching TRBD1 (5 bases). The CDR3 is 14 amino acids. Germline V CDR1 and CDR2: MDHEN, SYDVKM. V was pared by 6 bases and J by 3 bases, with 12 bases between.

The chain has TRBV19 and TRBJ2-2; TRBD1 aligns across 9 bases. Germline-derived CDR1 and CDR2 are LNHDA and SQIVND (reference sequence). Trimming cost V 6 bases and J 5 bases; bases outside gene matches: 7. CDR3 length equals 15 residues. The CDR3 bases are TGTGCCAGTAGACAGGGGGCGCGAAGGACCGGGGAGCTGTTTTTT. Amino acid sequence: CASRQGARRTGELFF.

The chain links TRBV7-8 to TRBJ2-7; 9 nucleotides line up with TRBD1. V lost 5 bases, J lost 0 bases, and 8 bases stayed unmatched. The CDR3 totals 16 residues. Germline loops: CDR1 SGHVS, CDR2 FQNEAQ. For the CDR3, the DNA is TGTGCCAGCAGCACGCGGACAGGGGTGAGCTCCTACGAGCAGTACGTC. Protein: CASSTRTGVSSYEQYV.

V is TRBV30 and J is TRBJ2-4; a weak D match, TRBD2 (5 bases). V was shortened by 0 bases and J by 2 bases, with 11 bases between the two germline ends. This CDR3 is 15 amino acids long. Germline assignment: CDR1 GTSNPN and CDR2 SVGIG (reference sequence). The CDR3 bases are TGTGCCTGGAGTGTAAGGGAGACGACCAAAAACATTCAGTACTTC. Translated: CAWSVRETTKNIQYF.

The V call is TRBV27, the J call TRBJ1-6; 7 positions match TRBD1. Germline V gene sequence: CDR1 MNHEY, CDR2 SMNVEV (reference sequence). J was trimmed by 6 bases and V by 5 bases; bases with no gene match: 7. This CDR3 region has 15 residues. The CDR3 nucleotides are TGTGCCAGCAGTCCAGGGGGGCCAGGTAATTCACCCCTCCACTTT. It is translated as CASSPGGPGNSPLHF.

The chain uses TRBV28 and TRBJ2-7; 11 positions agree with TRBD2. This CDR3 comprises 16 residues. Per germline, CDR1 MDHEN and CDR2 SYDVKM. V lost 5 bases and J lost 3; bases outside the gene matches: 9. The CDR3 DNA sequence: TGTGCCAGCAGTCCCCCGGGACTAGCGGAGTACTACGAGCAGTACTTC. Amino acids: CASSPPGLAEYYEQYF.

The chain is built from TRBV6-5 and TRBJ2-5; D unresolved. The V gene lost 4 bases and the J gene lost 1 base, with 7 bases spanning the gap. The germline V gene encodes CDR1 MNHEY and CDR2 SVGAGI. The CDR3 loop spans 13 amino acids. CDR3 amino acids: CASSFEPQETQYF. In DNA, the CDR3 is TGTGCCAGCAGTTTCGAGCCCCAAGAGACCCAGTACTTC.

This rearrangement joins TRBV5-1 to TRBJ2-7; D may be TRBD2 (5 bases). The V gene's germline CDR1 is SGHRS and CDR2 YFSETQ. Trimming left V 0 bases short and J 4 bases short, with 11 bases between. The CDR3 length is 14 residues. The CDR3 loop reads CASSLGALGYEQYF. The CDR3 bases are TGCGCCAGCAGCTTGGGGGCACTAGGTTACGAGCAGTACTTC.

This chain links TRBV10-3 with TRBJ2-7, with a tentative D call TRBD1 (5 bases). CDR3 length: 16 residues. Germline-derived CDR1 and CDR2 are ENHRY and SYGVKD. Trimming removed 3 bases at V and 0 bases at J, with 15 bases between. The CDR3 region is CAISESTGKSSYEQYF. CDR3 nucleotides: TGTGCCATCAGTGAAAGTACAGGCAAGAGCTCCTACGAGCAGTACTTC.

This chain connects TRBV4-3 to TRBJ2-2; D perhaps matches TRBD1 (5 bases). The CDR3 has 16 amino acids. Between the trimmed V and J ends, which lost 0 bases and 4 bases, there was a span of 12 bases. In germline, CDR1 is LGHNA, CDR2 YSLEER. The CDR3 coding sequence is TGCGCCAGCAGCCAAGATCCCGGACACACCACCGGGGAGCTGTTTTTT. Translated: CASSQDPGHTTGELFF.

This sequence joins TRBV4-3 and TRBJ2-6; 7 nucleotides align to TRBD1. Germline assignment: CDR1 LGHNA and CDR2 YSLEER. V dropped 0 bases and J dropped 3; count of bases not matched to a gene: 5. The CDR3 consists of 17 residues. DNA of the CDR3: TGCGCCAGCAGCCAAGATAGGGGGCTCGGTGGGGCCAACGTCCTGACTTTC. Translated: CASSQDRGLGGANVLTF.

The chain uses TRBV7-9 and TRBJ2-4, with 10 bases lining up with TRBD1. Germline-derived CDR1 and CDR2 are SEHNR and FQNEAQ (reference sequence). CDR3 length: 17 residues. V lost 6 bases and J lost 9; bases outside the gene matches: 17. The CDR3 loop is CASSPVLGTGAPGIQYF. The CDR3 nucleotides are TGTGCCAGCAGTCCCGTTCTCGGGACAGGGGCGCCGGGCATTCAGTACTTC.

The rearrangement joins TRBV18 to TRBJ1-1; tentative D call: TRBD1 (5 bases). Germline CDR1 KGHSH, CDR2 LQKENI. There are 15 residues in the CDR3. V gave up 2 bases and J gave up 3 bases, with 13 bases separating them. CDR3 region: CASSPSSGADTEAFF. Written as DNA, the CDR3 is TGTGCCAGCTCACCAAGTAGTGGGGCGGACACTGAAGCTTTCTTT. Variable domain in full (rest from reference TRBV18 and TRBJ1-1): NAGVMQNPRHLVRRRGQEARLRCSPMKGHSHVYWYRQLPEEGLKFMVYLQKENIIDESGMPKERFSAEFPKEGPSILRIQQVVRGDSAAYFCASSPSSGADTEAFFGQGTRLTVV.

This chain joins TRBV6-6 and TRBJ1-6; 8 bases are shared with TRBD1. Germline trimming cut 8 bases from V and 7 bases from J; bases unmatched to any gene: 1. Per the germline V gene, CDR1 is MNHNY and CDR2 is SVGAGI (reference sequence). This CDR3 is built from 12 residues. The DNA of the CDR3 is TGTGCCAGCGGGACAGGCAATTCACCCCTCCACTTT. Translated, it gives CASGTGNSPLHF.

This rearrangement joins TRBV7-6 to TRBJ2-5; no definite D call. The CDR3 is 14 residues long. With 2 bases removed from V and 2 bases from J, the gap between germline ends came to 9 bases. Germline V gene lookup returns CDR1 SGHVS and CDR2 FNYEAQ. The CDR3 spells CASSLSLGQETQYF. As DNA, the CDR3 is TGTGCCAGCAGCTTATCGCTAGGACAAGAGACCCAGTACTTC.

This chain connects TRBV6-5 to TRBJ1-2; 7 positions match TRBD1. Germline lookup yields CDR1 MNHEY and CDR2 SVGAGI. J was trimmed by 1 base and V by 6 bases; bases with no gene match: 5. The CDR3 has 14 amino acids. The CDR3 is CASRGTAINYGYTF. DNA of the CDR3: TGTGCCAGCAGGGGGACAGCGATTAACTATGGCTACACCTTC.

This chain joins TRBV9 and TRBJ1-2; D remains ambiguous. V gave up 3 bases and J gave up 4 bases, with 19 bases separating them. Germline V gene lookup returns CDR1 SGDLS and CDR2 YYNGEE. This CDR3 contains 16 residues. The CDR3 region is CASSGPGRGGSYGYTF. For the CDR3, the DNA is TGTGCCAGCAGCGGTCCAGGACGGGGAGGGAGCTATGGCTACACCTTC.

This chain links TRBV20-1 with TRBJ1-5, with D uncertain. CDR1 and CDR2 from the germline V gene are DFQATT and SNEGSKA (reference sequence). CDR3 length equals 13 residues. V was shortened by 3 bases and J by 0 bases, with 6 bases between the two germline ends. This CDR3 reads CSASSYSNQPQHF. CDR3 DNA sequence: TGCAGTGCTAGTTCGTATAGCAATCAGCCCCAGCATTTT.

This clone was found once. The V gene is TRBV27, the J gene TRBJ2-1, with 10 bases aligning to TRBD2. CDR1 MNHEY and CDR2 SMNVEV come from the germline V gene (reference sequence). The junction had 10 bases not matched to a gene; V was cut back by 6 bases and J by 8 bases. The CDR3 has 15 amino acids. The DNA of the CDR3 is TGTGCCAGCAGGAGAGCTAGCGGGAGCAGCGATGAGCAGTTCTTC. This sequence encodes CASRRASGSSDEQFF.

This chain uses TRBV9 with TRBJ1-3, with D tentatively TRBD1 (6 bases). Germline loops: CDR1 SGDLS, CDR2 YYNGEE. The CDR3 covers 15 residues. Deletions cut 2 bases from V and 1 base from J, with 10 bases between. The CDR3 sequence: CASSVSRGSGNTIYF. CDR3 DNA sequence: TGTGCCAGCAGCGTCAGCAGGGGTTCTGGAAACACCATATATTTT.